Listed below are T cell receptor beta chains from one sample, sequenced in a study of blood T cell repertoires in COVID-19. Assay used: immunoSEQ multiplex PCR; TCRdb lists only in-frame clones, some missing. Of under 200,000 clones listed, 90% to 95% are singletons. Sequenced material: peripheral blood. All receptors come from a middle-aged man with acute or convalescent COVID-19. Both conserved end residues are part of each CDR3. A D gene is named only where the DNA matches it firmly. A clone size is listed for some rows: how often the clone was seen (once, few, many), or a class if it is expanded.

v_call,d_call,clone_size,j_call,cdr3_length,cdr3_aa,cdr3_nt
TRBV5-4,TRBD1,.,TRBJ1-1,17,CASSPKKQTGAYTEAFF,TGTGCCAGCAGCCCTAAAAAACAGACAGGGGCCTACACTGAAGCTTTCTTT
TRBV7-9,.,.,TRBJ1-2,13,CASSLREIDGYTF,TGTGCCAGCAGCTTAAGGGAGATCGATGGCTACACCTTC
TRBV27,TRBD2,.,TRBJ2-2,16,CASSFKGRVGYRELFF,TGTGCCAGCAGTTTTAAAGGGAGGGTCGGTTACCGGGAGCTGTTTTTT
TRBV7-3,.,.,TRBJ2-5,15,CASSLGGRGWETQYF,TGTGCCAGCAGCTTAGGGGGGAGAGGTTGGGAGACCCAGTACTTC
TRBV30,.,.,TRBJ1-1,14,CAWSPKLSGTEAFF,TGTGCCTGGAGCCCGAAACTCTCGGGGACTGAAGCTTTCTTT
TRBV29-1,.,.,TRBJ1-1,14,CSVEPGAMNTEAFF,TGCAGCGTTGAGCCAGGGGCCATGAACACTGAAGCTTTCTTT
TRBV27,TRBD1,.,TRBJ2-5,16,CASSLLGQGYQETQYF,TGTGCCAGCAGTTTATTGGGACAGGGGTATCAAGAGACCCAGTACTTC
TRBV7-2,TRBD2,.,TRBJ2-3,17,CASSLRGASGITDTQYF,TGTGCCAGCAGCTTACGGGGGGCTAGCGGGATCACAGATACGCAGTATTTT
TRBV24-1,TRBD2,.,TRBJ2-1,15,CATSPAGRVYNEQFF,TGTGCCACCAGTCCAGCGGGGAGAGTATACAATGAGCAGTTCTTC
TRBV2,TRBD1,.,TRBJ1-1,14,CASTGQVGSTEAFF,TGTGCCAGCACCGGACAGGTGGGGAGCACTGAAGCTTTCTTT
TRBV7-9,.,few,TRBJ1-4,15,CASSKQGTTNEKLFF,TGTGCCAGCAGCAAACAGGGCACAACTAATGAAAAACTGTTTTTT
TRBV18,.,.,TRBJ1-6,13,CASSGFEGSPLHF,TGTGCCAGCTCAGGATTCGAGGGTTCGCCCCTCCACTTT
TRBV5-5,TRBD1,.,TRBJ1-2,14,CASSSDRAMGGYTF,TGTGCCAGCAGCAGCGACAGGGCTATGGGAGGCTACACCTTC
TRBV4-1,.,.,TRBJ2-3,15,CASSWRGASTDTQYF,TGCGCCAGCAGCTGGCGCGGTGCTAGCACAGATACGCAGTATTTT
TRBV6-2/TRBV6-3,TRBD2,.,TRBJ2-7,17,CASSYSPSGRHRGEQYF,TGTGCCAGCAGTTACTCGCCTAGCGGGAGACACCGGGGGGAGCAGTACTTC
TRBV3-1/TRBV3-2,.,.,TRBJ2-2,11,CASSYIGELFF,TGTGCCAGCAGCTACATCGGGGAGCTGTTTTTT
TRBV5-8,.,once,TRBJ2-6,15,CASSLGGAGANVLTF,TGTGCCAGCAGCTTGGGGGGAGCCGGGGCCAACGTCCTGACTTTC
TRBV19,.,.,TRBJ2-1,13,CASSILGDNEQFF,TGTGCCAGTAGTATCCTCGGGGATAATGAGCAGTTCTTC
TRBV27,TRBD1,.,TRBJ2-3,11,CASSYRGTQYF,TGTGCCAGCAGTTACAGGGGAACGCAGTATTTT
TRBV27,.,.,TRBJ2-3,13,CASSLPGVTTQYF,TGTGCCAGCAGTCTCCCCGGGGTGACGACGCAGTATTTT
TRBV9,TRBD1,once,TRBJ2-2,14,CASRRQGAAGELFF,TGTGCCAGCAGACGACAGGGGGCGGCCGGGGAGCTGTTTTTT
TRBV11-2,.,.,TRBJ2-6,17,CASSRDSGSAGANVLTF,TGTGCCAGCTCTAGAGATTCGGGATCCGCTGGGGCCAACGTCCTGACTTTC
TRBV19,.,.,TRBJ1-4,15,CASSPRGNGAEKLFF,TGTGCCAGTAGTCCTCGGGGGAATGGTGCTGAAAAACTGTTTTTT
TRBV5-1,.,.,TRBJ2-5,14,CASSLLHGKETQYF,TGCGCCAGCAGTCTCCTCCACGGGAAAGAGACCCAGTACTTC
TRBV6-5,TRBD1,.,TRBJ2-1,15,CASSSGQGAYNEQFF,TGTGCCAGCAGCTCTGGACAGGGGGCCTACAATGAGCAGTTCTTC
TRBV11-2,.,.,TRBJ2-2,15,CASSKLGGNTGELFF,TGTGCCAGCAGCAAACTGGGGGGGAACACCGGGGAGCTGTTTTTT
TRBV10-2,TRBD1,.,TRBJ1-4,13,CAMCRDRGEKLFF,TGCGCCATGTGCCGGGACAGGGGTGAAAAACTGTTTTTT
TRBV28,.,.,TRBJ1-1,12,CASNRENTEAFF,TGTGCCAGCAACAGGGAGAACACTGAAGCTTTCTTT
TRBV19,.,.,TRBJ2-1,15,CASSVQLTSYNEQFF,TGTGCCAGTAGTGTACAGCTAACCTCCTACAATGAGCAGTTCTTC
TRBV24-1,.,.,TRBJ2-7,12,CATSDLDTEQYF,TGTGCCACCAGTGATTTGGACACCGAGCAGTACTTC
TRBV9,.,.,TRBJ2-7,13,CASSVGAEMAQYF,TGTGCCAGCAGCGTAGGTGCGGAGATGGCGCAGTACTTC
TRBV6-2/TRBV6-3,TRBD1,once,TRBJ2-4,15,CASSWTGSAKNIQYF,TGTGCCAGCAGTTGGACAGGGTCCGCCAAAAACATTCAGTACTTC
TRBV27,.,.,TRBJ2-1,14,CASAWEVGDNEQFF,TGTGCCAGCGCCTGGGAGGTGGGGGACAATGAGCAGTTCTTC
TRBV6-5,TRBD1,.,TRBJ1-3,15,CASSRTGLLGNTIYF,TGTGCCAGCAGTCGGACAGGGTTACTCGGAAACACCATATATTTT